This T cell receptor beta chain was documented in a study of CD8+CD57+ T cells in acquired aplastic anemia listed by TCRdb under 2018. In the study overall: On average, sorted CD4+ and CD8+ cells yielded around 3.5 ug of extracted DNA, with a range of about 0.18 to 27.4 ug. CD8+CD57+ expansion was defined as frequency above the mean frequency observed in healthy subjects.

Broad study findings and their caveats: Between patients and healthy controls, no significant difference in CD8+ Simpson's diversity was found (P=0.060). Approximately 27 CD8+ CDR3 sequences were found in both patients and controls but appeared to be highly expressed in patients and within the immunodominant clones of the patients.

The germline V gene specifies MRHNA as CDR1 and SNTAGT as CDR2. The CDR3 runs 13 amino acids, cysteine and phenylalanine included. Only the CDR3 part of the read is kept: 39 bases, read in frame from the first base. Patients chosen for sequencing had shown expansion of CD8+CD57+ cells by flow cytometry. Every patient had severe acquired aplastic anemia, diagnosed using the International Study of Aplastic Anemia and Agranulocytosis and Camitta criteria. Patients had received no therapy at the time of blood sampling. The study deep-sequenced TCR repertoires of sorted CD4+ and CD8+ blood T cells from severe aplastic anemia patients and healthy subjects. In the USA, patient enrollment took place under clinicaltrials.gov protocols 00001620, 01623167, 00001397, 00071045, 00081523 and 00961064. Ficoll-Paque density gradient centrifugation was used to isolate peripheral blood mononuclear cells. Before DNA was extracted, CD4+ and CD8+ T cells were sorted using either FACS or magnetic beads.

This clonotype was seen only a few times. Its antigen target is currently unknown. With a much larger clone just one base away, this may be a read error. Genomic DNA was used as template for profiling of TCR beta VDJ combinations and CDR3 sequences. An Illumina HiSeq 2000 was used for TCR repertoire sequencing. Per the source publication's procedure: TRBV/TRBJ rearrangement plots, CDR3 size and DJ length profiles, and Simpson's diversity index were used to evaluate the repertoires. The immunodominant clone was defined as the most abundant DNA sequence in deep sequencing data. CDR3 amino acid sequences were screened for sharing across subjects and were compared with published repertoires and the VDJdb database. The raw public reads went through TCRdb reprocessing: fastp at Q25, MiXCR clone calling, in-frame beta chains kept. Each CDR3 protein gets just one entry, which takes the most common genes and DNA from the rows behind it. TCRdb, not the authors, supplied the V and J calls. This sample gives 260,000 or so distinct CDR3 sequences in total; more than 40% of them show up just once. The top ten hold under 9% of the sample.

The origin of this receptor is a human donor with aplastic anemia. The rearrangement joined TRBV6-4 to TRBJ1-1, with the D gene not confidently named. The sample consisted of sorted CD4+, CD8+, or CD8+CD57+ T cells (not recorded which) from PBMCs. The CDR3 reads as follows: CASSDSENTEASF. The DNA sequence is TGTGCCAGCAGTGACTCCGAGAACACTGAAGCTTCCTTT.